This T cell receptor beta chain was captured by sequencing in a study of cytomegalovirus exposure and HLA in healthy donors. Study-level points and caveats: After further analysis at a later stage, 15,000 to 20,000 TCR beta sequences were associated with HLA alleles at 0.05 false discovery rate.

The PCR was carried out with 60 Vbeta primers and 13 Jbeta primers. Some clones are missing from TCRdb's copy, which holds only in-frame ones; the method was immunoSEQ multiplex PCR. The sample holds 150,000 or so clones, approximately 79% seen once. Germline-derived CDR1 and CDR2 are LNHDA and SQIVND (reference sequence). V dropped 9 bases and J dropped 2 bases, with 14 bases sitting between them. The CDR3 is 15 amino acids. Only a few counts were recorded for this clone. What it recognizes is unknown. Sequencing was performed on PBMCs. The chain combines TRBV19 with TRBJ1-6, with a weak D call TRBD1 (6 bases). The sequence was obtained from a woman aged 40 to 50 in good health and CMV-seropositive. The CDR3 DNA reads TGTGCCAGCAGAGAAGGGGGAACCTATAATTCACCCCTCCACTTT. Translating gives CASREGGTYNSPLHF.